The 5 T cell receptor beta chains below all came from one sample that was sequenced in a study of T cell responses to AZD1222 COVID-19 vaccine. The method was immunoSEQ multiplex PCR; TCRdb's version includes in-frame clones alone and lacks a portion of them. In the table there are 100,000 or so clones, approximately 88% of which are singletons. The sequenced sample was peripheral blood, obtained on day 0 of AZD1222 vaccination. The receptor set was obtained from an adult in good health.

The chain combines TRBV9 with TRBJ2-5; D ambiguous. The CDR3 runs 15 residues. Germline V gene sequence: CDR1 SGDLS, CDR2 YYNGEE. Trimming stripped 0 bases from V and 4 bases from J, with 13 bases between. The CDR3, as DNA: TGTGCCAGCAGCGTAGGCACCCAACAAGCAGAGACCCAGTACTTC. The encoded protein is CASSVGTQQAETQYF.

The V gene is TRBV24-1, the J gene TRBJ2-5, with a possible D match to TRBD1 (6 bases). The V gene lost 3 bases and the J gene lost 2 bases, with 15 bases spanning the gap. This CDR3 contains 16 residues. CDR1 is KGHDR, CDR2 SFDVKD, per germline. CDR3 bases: TGTGCCACCAGTGATACGAGAGGACAGAGTCAAGAGACCCAGTACTTC. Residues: CATSDTRGQSQETQYF.

The CDR3 bases are TGTGCCACCAGTGATTATACTGAAGCTTTCTTT. Its protein is CATSDYTEAFF. V and J are TRBV24-1 and TRBJ1-1; D is uncertain. The V gene's germline CDR1 is KGHDR and CDR2 SFDVKD. Trimming stripped 2 bases from V and 5 bases from J, with 2 bases between. There are 11 residues in the CDR3.

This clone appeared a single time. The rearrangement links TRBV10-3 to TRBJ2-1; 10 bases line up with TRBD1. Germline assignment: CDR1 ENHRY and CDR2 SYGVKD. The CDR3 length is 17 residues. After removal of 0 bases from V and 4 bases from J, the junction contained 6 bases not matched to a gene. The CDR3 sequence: CAISESLRDRGYNEQFF. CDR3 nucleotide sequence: TGTGCCATCAGTGAGTCTCTCAGGGACAGGGGTTACAATGAGCAGTTCTTC.

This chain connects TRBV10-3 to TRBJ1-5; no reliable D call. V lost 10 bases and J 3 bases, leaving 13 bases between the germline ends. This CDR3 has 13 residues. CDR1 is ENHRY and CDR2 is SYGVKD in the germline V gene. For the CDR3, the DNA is TGTGCCACCACCGGGTCCTTCAATCAGCCCCAGCATTTT. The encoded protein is CATTGSFNQPQHF.